The 14 T cell receptor beta chains given below trace back to one sample, sequenced in a study of T cell repertoires in cytomegalovirus infection. These receptors' antigens are unknown. MiXCR was run by TCRdb on the reads, yielding one entry per CDR3 protein. Of about 47,000 distinct CDR3 sequences listed, roughly 19% were seen once; the top ten hold approximately 55%. Sequenced here: CD8+ T cells from cultured PBMCs, sampled from culture after CMV antigen stimulation. All receptors come from a human donor in good health (CMV status not recorded). Some clones in this sample may be carry-over from other donors' samples.

This clonotype was observed many times. The V and J genes are TRBV29-1 and TRBJ1-1; maybe TRBD1 (6 bases). Trimming shortened V by 3 bases and J by 4 bases, and 12 bases separated the two germline ends. Per germline, CDR1 SQVTM and CDR2 ANQGSEA. The CDR3 length is 13 residues. CDR3 amino acids: CSVDGGAVTEAFF. The CDR3 nucleotides are TGCAGCGTTGACGGGGGCGCGGTCACTGAAGCTTTCTTT.

This chain joins TRBV30 and TRBJ2-7, with D possibly being TRBD1 (6 bases). The germline V gene has CDR1 GTSNPN and CDR2 SVGIG (reference sequence). Deletions cut 2 bases from V and 5 bases from J, with 13 bases between. The CDR3 sequence is 13 residues long. The CDR3 nucleotides read TGTGCCTGGAGTTTTGCAGGGGTAAACGAGCAGTACTTC. Translated: CAWSFAGVNEQYF.

This clonotype occurred many times. V usage is TRBV11-1 and J usage is TRBJ2-2; TRBD1 agrees at 8 bases. The ends lost 3 bases at V and 3 bases at J; junction bases unmatched: 0. The length of the CDR3 is 14 residues. CDR1 SGHAT and CDR2 FQDESV come from the germline V gene (reference sequence). The CDR3 protein is CASSLTGDTGELFF. The DNA for the CDR3 is TGTGCCAGCAGCTTGACAGGGGACACCGGGGAGCTGTTTTTT.

The rearrangement uses TRBV19 and TRBJ2-1; 14 bases agree with TRBD2. Per germline, CDR1 LNHDA and CDR2 SQIVND (reference sequence). V shed 7 bases and J 8 bases; nucleotides not matched to a gene: 7. The CDR3 has 15 amino acids. The CDR3 nucleotides are TGTGCCAGTAAAACCGGGACTAGCGGGAGTTATGAGCAGTTCTTC. It specifies CASKTGTSGSYEQFF.

The chain links TRBV20-1 to TRBJ1-1; D is uncertain. The CDR3 is 12 amino acids. V was trimmed by 7 bases and J by 5 bases, leaving 14 bases between them. Germline CDR1 is DFQATT and CDR2 is SNEGSKA (reference sequence). The CDR3 loop reads CSVITKGTEAFF. The DNA for the CDR3 is TGCAGTGTTATAACTAAAGGGACTGAAGCTTTCTTT.

This clonotype appeared many times. This chain links TRBV6-5 with TRBJ2-7, with D maybe TRBD1 (5 bases). Per germline, CDR1 MNHEY and CDR2 SVGAGI. Trimming stripped 5 bases from V and 2 bases from J, with 13 bases between. CDR3 length: 14 amino acids. CDR3 coding DNA: TGTGCCAGCAGTCCCCAGACAGAAACCTACGAGCAGTACTTC. As protein: CASSPQTETYEQYF.

In this sample, this clonotype turned up a few times. V usage is TRBV7-8 and J usage is TRBJ1-1; D remains unclear. The ends were cut back, 1 base at V and 5 bases at J, with 8 bases in the middle. Looked up from germline, CDR1 is SGHVS and CDR2 is FQNEAQ. The CDR3 is made up of 13 amino acids. CDR3 DNA: TGTGCCAGCAGCTTAGGAACCAGAACTGAAGCTTTCTTT. Translated, it gives CASSLGTRTEAFF.

This clonotype has only a few counts. The genes are TRBV28 and TRBJ2-7; 7 nucleotides match TRBD2. Germline values: CDR1 MDHEN, CDR2 SYDVKM. The CDR3 is 15 residues long. The J segment lost 1 base and the V segment lost 5 bases, leaving 8 bases of the junction unmatched. The CDR3 loop reads CASSNFGEGSYEQYF. DNA for the CDR3: TGTGCCAGCAGTAATTTCGGGGAGGGGTCCTACGAGCAGTACTTC.

This clonotype was seen at least ten times. V gene TRBV7-9 combines with J gene TRBJ1-1, with D possibly TRBD1 on 5 matching bases. Germline assignment: CDR1 SEHNR and CDR2 FQNEAQ (reference sequence). CDR3 size: 13 residues. The V and J ends lost 8 bases and 0 bases respectively, with 10 bases between them. The CDR3 loop is CASRRGVNTEAFF. The CDR3 coding sequence is TGTGCCAGCCGGCGGGGGGTGAACACTGAAGCTTTCTTT.

V is TRBV27 and J is TRBJ2-7; 7 bases align to TRBD2. CDR1 MNHEY and CDR2 SMNVEV come from the germline V gene (reference sequence). The CDR3 covers 15 residues. The J segment lost 0 bases and the V segment lost 6 bases, leaving 8 bases of the junction unmatched. The CDR3, as DNA: TGTGCCAGCAGACCTATGAGGGAGGGCTCCTACGAGCAGTACTTC. Its protein is CASRPMREGSYEQYF.

This clonotype was detected only a few times. J is TRBJ1-1 and V is TRBV19; TRBD1 is a possible D gene (5 bases). The CDR3 contains 13 residues. Looked up from germline, CDR1 is LNHDA and CDR2 is SQIVND (reference sequence). Trimming cost V 6 bases and J 3 bases, with 11 bases left between them. The CDR3 bases are TGTGCCAGTAGCGGGACGCGGCACACTGAAGCTTTCTTT. It codes for CASSGTRHTEAFF.

The chain is built from TRBV4-1 and TRBJ2-7; D perhaps matches TRBD1 (6 bases). Trimming stripped 3 bases from V and 2 bases from J, with 14 bases between. There are 15 residues in the CDR3. Germline CDR1 is MGHRA and CDR2 is YSYEKL. The CDR3 reads CASSQSDRTAYEQYF. CDR3 bases: TGCGCCAGCAGCCAGTCAGACAGGACAGCCTACGAGCAGTACTTC.

This chain uses TRBV3-1 with TRBJ2-7; a weak D match, TRBD1 (7 bases). Germline V lookup: CDR1 LGHDT, CDR2 YNNKEL (reference sequence). V gave up 1 base and J gave up 2 bases, with 12 bases separating them. The CDR3 runs 15 residues. Here the CDR3 DNA reads TGTGCCAGCAGCCAAGTCTCAGGGGGGCCCTACGAGCAGTACTTC. This translates into CASSQVSGGPYEQYF.

The sample holds many counts of this clonotype. The gene calls are TRBV10-3 and TRBJ2-6; the D call may be TRBD1 or TRBD2 (6 bases each). Germline loops: CDR1 ENHRY, CDR2 SYGVKD. CDR3 length: 15 residues. The V and J ends lost 10 bases and 1 base respectively, with 14 bases between them. The CDR3 loop is CATQQGGSGANVLTF. In DNA form, the CDR3 reads TGTGCCACGCAGCAAGGGGGGTCTGGGGCCAACGTCCTGACTTTC.